Listed below are T cell receptor beta chains from one sample, sequenced in a study of cytomegalovirus exposure and HLA in healthy donors. Method: immunoSEQ multiplex PCR; TCRdb's copy keeps in-frame clones and lacks some. Among approximately 83,000 clones listed, about 84% were seen once. Sequences were obtained from PBMCs. Receptors originate from a man aged 18 to 35 in good health and CMV-seronegative. CDR3s include the opening cysteine and the closing phenylalanine or tryptophan. D genes are given only for firm matches. Not all rows give a size; the values are once, few, many and, for expanded clones, a class.

abundance: few; j_gene: TRBJ1-5; v_gene: TRBV19; len: 14; d_gene: .; CDR3nt: TGTGCCAGTAGTATGTCCAGGGGAGACCAGCCCCAGCATTTT; CDR3aa: CASSMSRGDQPQHF
abundance: .; j_gene: TRBJ1-2; v_gene: TRBV13; len: 15; d_gene: TRBD1; CDR3nt: TGTGCCAGCAGCTCCGGGGACAGGGGGGTTTATGGCTACACCTTC; CDR3aa: CASSSGDRGVYGYTF
abundance: .; j_gene: TRBJ2-7; v_gene: TRBV27; len: 14; d_gene: .; CDR3nt: TGTGCCAGCAGTTTATTCGGACTGCCCTACGAGCAGTACTTC; CDR3aa: CASSLFGLPYEQYF
abundance: .; j_gene: TRBJ2-3; v_gene: TRBV5-1; len: 14; d_gene: TRBD2; CDR3nt: TGCGCCAGCAGCGCCGGGACTAGCGCAGATACGCAGTATTTT; CDR3aa: CASSAGTSADTQYF
abundance: .; j_gene: TRBJ2-3; v_gene: TRBV7-9; len: 14; d_gene: TRBD1; CDR3nt: TGTGCCAGCAGCTCCCGACAGGGGGCAGATACGCAGTATTTT; CDR3aa: CASSSRQGADTQYF
abundance: .; j_gene: TRBJ1-1; v_gene: TRBV19; len: 14; d_gene: .; CDR3nt: TGTGCCAGTAGCCGGGGGGGATCGAACACTGAAGCTTTCTTT; CDR3aa: CASSRGGSNTEAFF
abundance: few; j_gene: TRBJ2-7; v_gene: TRBV7-2; len: 13; d_gene: .; CDR3nt: TGTGCCAGCAGCTGGGGACTCACCTACGAGCAGTACTTC; CDR3aa: CASSWGLTYEQYF
abundance: .; j_gene: TRBJ1-1; v_gene: TRBV10-3; len: 14; d_gene: .; CDR3nt: TGTGCCATCAGTGAGGGGGTGGGGGCAGCAGAAGCTTTCTTT; CDR3aa: CAISEGVGAAEAFF
abundance: .; j_gene: TRBJ2-5; v_gene: TRBV7-2; len: 15; d_gene: .; CDR3nt: TGTGCCAGCGGTTCCCCGGACAGACTGCAAGAGACCCAGTACTTC; CDR3aa: CASGSPDRLQETQYF
abundance: .; j_gene: TRBJ2-1; v_gene: TRBV7-6; len: 16; d_gene: TRBD1; CDR3nt: TGTGCCAGCAGCTTAGGGGCCGGACAGGGCTACAATGAGCAGTTCTTC; CDR3aa: CASSLGAGQGYNEQFF
abundance: .; j_gene: TRBJ1-2; v_gene: TRBV7-8; len: 14; d_gene: .; CDR3nt: TGTGCCAGCAGCCCTCGACAGGCCAACTATGGCTACACCTTC; CDR3aa: CASSPRQANYGYTF
abundance: .; j_gene: TRBJ2-5; v_gene: TRBV2; len: 14; d_gene: TRBD1; CDR3nt: TGTGCCAGCAGTGAGTCTACAGGGGGGAGAACCCAGTACTTC; CDR3aa: CASSESTGGRTQYF
abundance: .; j_gene: TRBJ2-7; v_gene: TRBV19; len: 11; d_gene: TRBD2; CDR3nt: TGTGCCAGCGGGGGGGTTTACGAGCAGTACTTC; CDR3aa: CASGGVYEQYF
abundance: .; j_gene: TRBJ2-5; v_gene: TRBV7-2; len: 13; d_gene: TRBD2; CDR3nt: TGTGCCAGCAGCTCACCCTTAGCGGGGGCTTGCTACTTC; CDR3aa: CASSSPLAGACYF
abundance: once; j_gene: TRBJ2-3; v_gene: TRBV9; len: 14; d_gene: .; CDR3nt: TGTGCCAGCAGCGTAGTAAGCGGAGCCAATACGCAGTATTTT; CDR3aa: CASSVVSGANTQYF
abundance: .; j_gene: TRBJ1-2; v_gene: TRBV5-1; len: 14; d_gene: TRBD1; CDR3nt: TGCGCCAGCAGCTCGGTGACAGGGACCTATGGCTACACCTTC; CDR3aa: CASSSVTGTYGYTF
abundance: .; j_gene: TRBJ1-6; v_gene: TRBV2; len: 15; d_gene: .; CDR3nt: TGTGCCAGCACTTCGATCAACGAGGCTAATTCACCCCTCCACTTT; CDR3aa: CASTSINEANSPLHF
abundance: .; j_gene: TRBJ2-6; v_gene: TRBV19; len: 18; d_gene: .; CDR3nt: TGTGCCAGTAGTATAAACAGGTGGATTATTGGGGGGGCCAACGTCCCGACTTTC; CDR3aa: CASSINRWIIGGANVPTF
abundance: .; j_gene: TRBJ2-7; v_gene: TRBV9; len: 12; d_gene: .; CDR3nt: TGTGCCAGCAGCGATGGGAGCTACGAGCAGTACTTC; CDR3aa: CASSDGSYEQYF
abundance: once; j_gene: TRBJ1-1; v_gene: TRBV6-5; len: 15; d_gene: TRBD1; CDR3nt: TGTGCCAGCAGCATATTACAGGGGTGGAACACTGAAGCTTTCTTT; CDR3aa: CASSILQGWNTEAFF
abundance: .; j_gene: TRBJ1-3; v_gene: TRBV5-6; len: 16; d_gene: .; CDR3nt: TGTGCCAGCAGCCAAGGTTACAGGGTCACTGGAAACACCATATATTTT; CDR3aa: CASSQGYRVTGNTIYF
abundance: .; j_gene: TRBJ1-5; v_gene: TRBV27; len: 13; d_gene: .; CDR3nt: TGTGCCAGCAGTACCTGGGGGGGTAAACCCCAGCATTTT; CDR3aa: CASSTWGGKPQHF
abundance: .; j_gene: TRBJ2-3; v_gene: TRBV5-5; len: 15; d_gene: .; CDR3nt: TGTGCCAGCAGCTTGACAGGAGGGAGGCCAGATACGCAGTATTTT; CDR3aa: CASSLTGGRPDTQYF
abundance: once; j_gene: TRBJ1-2; v_gene: TRBV7-9; len: 12; d_gene: .; CDR3nt: TGTGCCAGCAGCTTTCAGAACTATGGCTACACCTTC; CDR3aa: CASSFQNYGYTF
abundance: .; j_gene: TRBJ1-1; v_gene: TRBV11-2; len: 15; d_gene: .; CDR3nt: TGTGCCAGCAGCTTAGCCGGCAGGGGGAACACTGAAGCTTTCTTT; CDR3aa: CASSLAGRGNTEAFF
abundance: few; j_gene: TRBJ1-3; v_gene: TRBV4-2; len: 13; d_gene: .; CDR3nt: TGTGCCAGCAGCCTAAAGGGGGGAAACACCATATATTTT; CDR3aa: CASSLKGGNTIYF
abundance: .; j_gene: TRBJ1-6; v_gene: TRBV7-9; len: 18; d_gene: TRBD1; CDR3nt: TGTGCCAGCAGCTTAGCAGCGACAGGGAGCTCCTATAATTCACCCCTCCACTTT; CDR3aa: CASSLAATGSSYNSPLHF
abundance: few; j_gene: TRBJ2-1; v_gene: TRBV18; len: 16; d_gene: TRBD1; CDR3nt: TGTGCCAGCTCTCCTCAGGGGGCAGGGAATAGCAATGAGCAGTTCTTC; CDR3aa: CASSPQGAGNSNEQFF
abundance: .; j_gene: TRBJ1-1; v_gene: TRBV10-2; len: 14; d_gene: TRBD1; CDR3nt: TGCGCCAGCAGTCTTGACAGGGGGCGAGGGGTGGCTTTCTTT; CDR3aa: CASSLDRGRGVAFF
abundance: .; j_gene: TRBJ2-7; v_gene: TRBV6-6; len: 15; d_gene: TRBD2; CDR3nt: TGTGCCAGCAGTTACTCAGGGACTAGCGCCTACGAGCAGTACTTC; CDR3aa: CASSYSGTSAYEQYF
abundance: .; j_gene: TRBJ1-3; v_gene: TRBV7-8; len: 18; d_gene: .; CDR3nt: TGTGCCAGCAGCGGTCGTATCCGGGCCACTAGTTCTGGAAACACCATATATTTT; CDR3aa: CASSGRIRATSSGNTIYF
abundance: once; j_gene: TRBJ2-7; v_gene: TRBV7-6; len: 13; d_gene: .; CDR3nt: TGTGCCAGCAGCCAAGACAGGCCAGGCGAGCAGTACTTC; CDR3aa: CASSQDRPGEQYF
abundance: .; j_gene: TRBJ2-7; v_gene: TRBV19; len: 17; d_gene: TRBD2; CDR3nt: TGTGCCAGTAGTATTCGGCTTACGACTAGCGCTGCTTACGAGCAGTACTTC; CDR3aa: CASSIRLTTSAAYEQYF
abundance: .; j_gene: TRBJ1-1; v_gene: TRBV19; len: 14; d_gene: .; CDR3nt: TGTGCCAGTAGTACTCAGGGGTCCTACACTGAAGCTTTCTTT; CDR3aa: CASSTQGSYTEAFF
abundance: .; j_gene: TRBJ1-6; v_gene: TRBV2; len: 19; d_gene: TRBD1; CDR3nt: TGTGCCAGCAGAACCCTGACAGGGACCCTGAGCTCCTATAATTCACCCCTCCACTTT; CDR3aa: CASRTLTGTLSSYNSPLHF
abundance: .; j_gene: TRBJ1-5; v_gene: TRBV11-2; len: 15; d_gene: .; CDR3nt: TGTGCCAGCAGCTCATACGGACAGTTCAATCAGCCCCAGCATTTT; CDR3aa: CASSSYGQFNQPQHF
abundance: .; j_gene: TRBJ1-1; v_gene: TRBV18; len: 16; d_gene: .; CDR3nt: TGTGCCAGCTCACGGGTGCAGGGGTCCCTTGGGACTGAAGCTTTCTTT; CDR3aa: CASSRVQGSLGTEAFF
abundance: .; j_gene: TRBJ2-3; v_gene: TRBV19; len: 17; d_gene: TRBD1; CDR3nt: TGTGCCAGTAGTCCCCAGGGACAGGGAACTGGCACAGATACGCAGTATTTT; CDR3aa: CASSPQGQGTGTDTQYF
abundance: .; j_gene: TRBJ1-2; v_gene: TRBV10-3; len: 14; d_gene: .; CDR3nt: TGTGCCATCAGGGGGAGGGAGACTAACTATGGCTACACCTTC; CDR3aa: CAIRGRETNYGYTF
abundance: .; j_gene: TRBJ1-5; v_gene: TRBV19; len: 12; d_gene: .; CDR3nt: TGTGCCAGTAGTTCCGTTAATCAGCCCCAGCATTTT; CDR3aa: CASSSVNQPQHF
abundance: few; j_gene: TRBJ2-1; v_gene: TRBV27; len: 15; d_gene: TRBD2; CDR3nt: TGTGCCAGCAGCCTAAGCGGGGGGGCCGGGGGCGAGCAGTTCTTC; CDR3aa: CASSLSGGAGGEQFF
abundance: .; j_gene: TRBJ2-3; v_gene: TRBV4-1; len: 15; d_gene: TRBD2; CDR3nt: TGCGCCAGCAGCCAAGGGACTAGCGGGGGGCGGGTGCAGTATTTT; CDR3aa: CASSQGTSGGRVQYF
abundance: once; j_gene: TRBJ1-5; v_gene: TRBV6-5; len: 14; d_gene: .; CDR3nt: TGTGCCAGCAGTCCAGCAGGGGGCAATCAGCCCCAGCATTTT; CDR3aa: CASSPAGGNQPQHF
abundance: few; j_gene: TRBJ1-3; v_gene: TRBV6-1; len: 16; d_gene: .; CDR3nt: TGTGCCAGCAGTGAAGCAACAGTTCTCTCTGGAAACACCATATATTTT; CDR3aa: CASSEATVLSGNTIYF
abundance: .; j_gene: TRBJ2-1; v_gene: TRBV27; len: 14; d_gene: .; CDR3nt: TGTGCCAGCAGTTTATTAGGGGGAGTTAATGAGCAGTTCTTC; CDR3aa: CASSLLGGVNEQFF
abundance: .; j_gene: TRBJ1-2; v_gene: TRBV9; len: 12; d_gene: .; CDR3nt: TGTGCCAGCAGCGGACAGAAATATGGCTACACCTTC; CDR3aa: CASSGQKYGYTF
abundance: .; j_gene: TRBJ2-2; v_gene: TRBV9; len: 16; d_gene: .; CDR3nt: TGTGCCAGCAGCCCACCGGGGGGCCTTGACGTCGGGGAGCTGTTTTTT; CDR3aa: CASSPPGGLDVGELFF
abundance: .; j_gene: TRBJ1-2; v_gene: TRBV28; len: 16; d_gene: .; CDR3nt: TGTGCCAGCAGTCCAACCGAATACAGGGAACCTTATGGCTACACCTTC; CDR3aa: CASSPTEYREPYGYTF